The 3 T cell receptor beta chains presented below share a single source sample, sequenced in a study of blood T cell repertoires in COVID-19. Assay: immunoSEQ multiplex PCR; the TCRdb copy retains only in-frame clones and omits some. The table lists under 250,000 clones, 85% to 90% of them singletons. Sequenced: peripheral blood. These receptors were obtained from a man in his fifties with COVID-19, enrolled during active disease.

CDR3 loop: CASSLGRSSNQPQHF. CDR3 nucleotide sequence: TGTGCCAGCAGCTTAGGCAGAAGTAGCAATCAGCCCCAGCATTTT. The rearrangement joins TRBV7-2 to TRBJ1-5; D uncertain. The CDR3 runs to 15 residues. V dropped 1 base and J dropped 0 bases, with 7 bases sitting between them. The germline V gene has CDR1 SGHTA and CDR2 FQGNSA.

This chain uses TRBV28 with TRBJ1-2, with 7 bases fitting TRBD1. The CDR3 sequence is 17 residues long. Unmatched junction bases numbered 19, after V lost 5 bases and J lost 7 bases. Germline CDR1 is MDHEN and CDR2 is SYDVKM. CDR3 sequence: CASSTPEGGHPGGGYTF. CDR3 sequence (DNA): TGTGCCAGCAGTACCCCGGAAGGGGGCCATCCCGGGGGTGGCTACACCTTC.

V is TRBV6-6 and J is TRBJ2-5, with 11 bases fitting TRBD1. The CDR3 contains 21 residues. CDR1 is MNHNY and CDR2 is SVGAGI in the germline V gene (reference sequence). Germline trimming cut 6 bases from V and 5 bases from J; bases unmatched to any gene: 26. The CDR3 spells CASSFNPTVGVGQGAWETQYF. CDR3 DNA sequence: TGTGCCAGCAGCTTCAACCCTACCGTTGGGGTCGGACAGGGGGCCTGGGAGACCCAGTACTTC.